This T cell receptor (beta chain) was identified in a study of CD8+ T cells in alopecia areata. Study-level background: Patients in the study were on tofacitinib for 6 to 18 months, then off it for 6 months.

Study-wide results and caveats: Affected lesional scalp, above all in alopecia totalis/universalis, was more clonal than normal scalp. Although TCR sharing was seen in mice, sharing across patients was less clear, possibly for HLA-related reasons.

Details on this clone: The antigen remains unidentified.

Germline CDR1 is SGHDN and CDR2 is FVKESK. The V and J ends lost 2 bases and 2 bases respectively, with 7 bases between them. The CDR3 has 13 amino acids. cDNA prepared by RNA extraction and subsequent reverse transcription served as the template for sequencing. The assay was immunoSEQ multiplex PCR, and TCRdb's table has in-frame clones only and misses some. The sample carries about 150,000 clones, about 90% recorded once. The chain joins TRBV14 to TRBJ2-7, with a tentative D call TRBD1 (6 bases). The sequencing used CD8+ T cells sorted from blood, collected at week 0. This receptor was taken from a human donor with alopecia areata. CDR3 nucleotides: TGTGCCAGCAGCCAACAGGGGACCTACGAGCAGTACTTC. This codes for CASSQQGTYEQYF.